Given below is one T cell receptor beta chain in context. J was trimmed by 7 bases and V by 2 bases; bases with no gene match: 3. Germline V gene data show CDR1 as GTSNPN and CDR2 as SVGIG (reference sequence). There are 12 residues in the CDR3. Source study methods: Nucleated cell counts were estimated from reference gene primer amplification. Assay used: immunoSEQ multiplex PCR; TCRdb lists only in-frame clones, some missing. V and J calls and clone size are copied from that table; D and trimming were computed from the DNA. The sample shows 150,000 to 180,000 clones, around 89% of them seen only once. The entry originates in a study of blood T cell repertoires in COVID-19.

The sequencing input was peripheral blood. The source is a woman aged 40 to 50 with acute or convalescent COVID-19. The V gene is TRBV30, the J gene TRBJ1-2; 8 positions match TRBD1. The CDR3 here is CAWSQGASGYTF. CDR3 bases: TGTGCCTGGAGTCAGGGGGCAAGTGGCTACACCTTC.